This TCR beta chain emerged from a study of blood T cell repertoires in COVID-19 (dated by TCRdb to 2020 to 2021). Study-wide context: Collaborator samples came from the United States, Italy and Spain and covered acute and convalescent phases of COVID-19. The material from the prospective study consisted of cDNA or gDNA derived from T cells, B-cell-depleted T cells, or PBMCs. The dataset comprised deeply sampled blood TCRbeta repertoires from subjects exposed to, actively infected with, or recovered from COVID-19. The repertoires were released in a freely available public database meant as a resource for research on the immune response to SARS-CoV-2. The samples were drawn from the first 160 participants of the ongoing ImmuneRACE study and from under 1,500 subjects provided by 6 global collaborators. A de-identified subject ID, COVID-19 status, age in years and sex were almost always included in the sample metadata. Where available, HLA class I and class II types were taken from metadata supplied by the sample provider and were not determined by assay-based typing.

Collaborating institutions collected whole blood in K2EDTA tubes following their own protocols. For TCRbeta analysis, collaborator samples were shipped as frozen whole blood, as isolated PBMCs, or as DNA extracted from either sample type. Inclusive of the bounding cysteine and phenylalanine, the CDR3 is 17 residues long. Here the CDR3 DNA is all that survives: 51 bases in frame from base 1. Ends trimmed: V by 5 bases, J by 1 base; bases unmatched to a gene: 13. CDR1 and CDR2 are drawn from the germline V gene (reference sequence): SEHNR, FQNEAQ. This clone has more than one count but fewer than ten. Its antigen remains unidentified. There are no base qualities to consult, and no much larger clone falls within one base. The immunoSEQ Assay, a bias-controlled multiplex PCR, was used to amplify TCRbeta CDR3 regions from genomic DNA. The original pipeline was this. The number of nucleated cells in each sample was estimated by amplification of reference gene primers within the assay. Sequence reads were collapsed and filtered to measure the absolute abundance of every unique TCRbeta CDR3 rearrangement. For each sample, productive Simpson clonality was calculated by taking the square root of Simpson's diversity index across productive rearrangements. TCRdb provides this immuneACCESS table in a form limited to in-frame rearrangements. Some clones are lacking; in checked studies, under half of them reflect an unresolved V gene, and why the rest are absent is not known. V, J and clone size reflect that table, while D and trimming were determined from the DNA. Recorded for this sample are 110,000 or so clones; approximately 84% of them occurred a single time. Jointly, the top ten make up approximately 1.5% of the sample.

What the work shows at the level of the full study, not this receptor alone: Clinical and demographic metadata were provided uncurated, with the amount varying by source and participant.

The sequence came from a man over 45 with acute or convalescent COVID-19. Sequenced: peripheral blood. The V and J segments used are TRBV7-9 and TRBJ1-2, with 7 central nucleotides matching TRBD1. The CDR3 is CASSGRTGEIYNYGYTF. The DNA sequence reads TGTGCCAGCAGCGGCAGGACAGGAGAAATCTATAACTATGGCTACACCTTC.